The 29 T cell receptor beta chains below come from one sample, sequenced in a study of blood T cell repertoires in COVID-19 (dated by TCRdb to the early 2020s). The protocol used for the library was the immunoSEQ multiplex PCR assay. Imported from immuneACCESS, the table was reduced by TCRdb to in-frame sequences with V and J called. These copies leave out some clones; in studies compared against another copy, an unresolved V gene accounts for under half, and the cause of the remainder is not known. The table for this sample lists some 120,000 clones; around 85% of them were counted only once. Of the sample, roughly 15% is held by the ten largest clones. Sequenced sample: peripheral blood. These receptors all come from a woman in her fifties or sixties with acute or convalescent COVID-19.

This clone was detected only a few times. The chain joins TRBV18 to TRBJ2-7; D is unresolved. The V gene's germline CDR1 is KGHSH and CDR2 LQKENI. The CDR3 contains 13 residues. Trimming cost V 2 bases and J 2 bases, with 7 bases left between them. CDR3 DNA sequence: TGTGCCAGCTCACCAGAAACAGCCTACGAGCAGTACTTC. Translated, it gives CASSPETAYEQYF.

The genes are TRBV7-6 and TRBJ1-4, with D perhaps TRBD1 (5 bases). This CDR3 is built from 15 residues. The V end was cut by 1 base, the J end by 2 bases, with 8 bases between. Germline assignment: CDR1 SGHVS and CDR2 FNYEAQ. CDR3 DNA sequence: TGTGCCAGCAGCTTAGGACAGTCGACTAATGAAAAACTGTTTTTT. Encoded protein: CASSLGQSTNEKLFF.

The V gene is TRBV2, the J gene TRBJ2-3; a possible D gene is TRBD1 (6 bases). Looked up from germline, CDR1 is SNHLY and CDR2 is FYNNEI. V was cut by 7 bases and J by 2 bases, with 16 bases left in between. The length of the CDR3 is 15 residues. The CDR3 protein is CASKEQGGFTDTQYF. Written as DNA, the CDR3 is TGTGCCAGCAAGGAACAGGGTGGATTCACAGATACGCAGTATTTT.

The chain uses TRBV12-3 or TRBV12-4 and TRBJ1-1, with D uncertain. The V end lost 5 bases, the J end lost 5 bases, and 9 bases lay between the germline ends. This CDR3 contains 12 residues. CDR3 sequence (DNA): TGTGCCAGCAGTCCAGGAGGTACTGAAGCTTTCTTT. It specifies CASSPGGTEAFF.

V gene TRBV7-2 combines with J gene TRBJ2-3; D not certain. Germline assignment: CDR1 SGHTA and CDR2 FQGNSA. Trimming stripped 1 base from V and 4 bases from J, with 6 bases between. CDR3 length: 13 amino acids. The CDR3 region has the DNA TGTGCCAGCAGCTTAGGAGAATCAGATACGCAGTATTTT. Translated, it gives CASSLGESDTQYF.

This chain joins TRBV6-1 and TRBJ2-1; 7 bases agree with TRBD2. The CDR3 extends over 16 amino acids. Germline CDR1 reads MNHNS; CDR2 reads SASEGT. J gave up 0 bases and V 3 bases, and 5 bases lay outside the gene matches. CDR3 region: CASSDAWGGSYNEQFF. CDR3 nucleotides: TGTGCCAGCAGTGACGCGTGGGGGGGCTCCTACAATGAGCAGTTCTTC.

This sequence joins TRBV18 and TRBJ1-6; unclear D gene. CDR1 KGHSH and CDR2 LQKENI come from the germline V gene. This CDR3 has 15 amino acids. V was cut by 5 bases and J by 0 bases, with 8 bases left in between. The CDR3 nucleotides are TGTGCCAGCTCATCGGGGAGCTCCTATAATTCACCCCTCCACTTT. Translation: CASSSGSSYNSPLHF. Using reference TRBV18 and TRBJ1-6 for the parts outside the CDR3, the full variable domain is NAGVMQNPRHLVRRRGQEARLRCSPMKGHSHVYWYRQLPEEGLKFMVYLQKENIIDESGMPKERFSAEFPKEGPSILRIQQVVRGDSAAYFCASSSGSSYNSPLHFGNGTRLTVT.

V gene TRBV4-2 combines with J gene TRBJ2-3, with 13 bases matching TRBD2. Germline trimming cut 4 bases from V and 0 bases from J; bases unmatched to any gene: 10. The CDR3 covers 19 residues. Germline V gene lookup returns CDR1 LGHNA and CDR2 YNFKEQ. The CDR3, as DNA: TGTGCCAGCAGCCTCAGGCGACTAGCGGGGGGTTCTAGCACAGATACGCAGTATTTT. Its protein is CASSLRRLAGGSSTDTQYF.

The J gene is TRBJ1-6, the V gene TRBV19; the D is unclear. V gave up 10 bases and J gave up 6 bases, with 19 bases separating them. CDR3 length: 15 amino acids. From germline, CDR1 is LNHDA and CDR2 SQIVND (reference sequence). CDR3 amino acids: CAKTPGRTFNSPLHF. Here the CDR3 DNA reads TGTGCCAAAACCCCCGGACGGACTTTTAATTCACCCCTCCACTTT.

The chain has TRBV18 and TRBJ2-7; TRBD1 matches 7 bases. The CDR3 length is 16 residues. CDR1 is KGHSH and CDR2 is LQKENI in the germline V gene. V lost 2 bases and J lost 1; bases outside the gene matches: 8. CDR3 protein: CASSPVRQGQSYEQYF. The CDR3 DNA follows: TGTGCCAGCTCACCAGTCCGACAGGGACAATCCTACGAGCAGTACTTC.

This rearrangement joins TRBV27 to TRBJ2-2; D might be TRBD1 (6 bases). Deletions cut 3 bases from V and 15 bases from J, with 17 bases between. Germline CDR1 MNHEY, CDR2 SMNVEV (reference sequence). This CDR3 is built from 13 residues. CDR3: CASSLKNGQMMFF. The CDR3 DNA is TGTGCCAGCAGTTTGAAGAACGGACAGATGATGTTTTTT.

The count of this clone is one. The V gene is TRBV6-1, the J gene TRBJ1-2, with D perhaps TRBD1 (6 bases). The CDR3 contains 15 residues. V lost 2 bases to trimming and J lost 4 bases, with 14 bases between them. The germline gives CDR1 MNHNS, CDR2 SASEGT. The CDR3 DNA sequence: TGTGCCAGCAGTGAATGGCCGGGGGGCGGCTATGGCTACACCTTC. It specifies CASSEWPGGGYGYTF.

V gene TRBV30 combines with J gene TRBJ1-2, with a possible D match to TRBD1 (6 bases). CDR3 length equals 15 residues. Deletions cut 3 bases from V and 7 bases from J, with 21 bases between. Germline V gene lookup returns CDR1 GTSNPN and CDR2 SVGIG (reference sequence). The CDR3 sequence: CAWREGTLKDSGYTF. The CDR3 nucleotides are TGTGCCTGGAGAGAAGGGACATTAAAGGATAGTGGCTACACCTTC.

The gene calls are TRBV27 and TRBJ1-5; D not certain. This CDR3 is 14 amino acids long. The V gene's germline CDR1 is MNHEY and CDR2 SMNVEV (reference sequence). Between the trimmed V and J ends, which lost 4 bases and 2 bases, there was a span of 9 bases. This CDR3 reads CASSSTVGNQPQHF. CDR3 nucleotides: TGTGCCAGCAGTTCGACTGTGGGCAATCAGCCCCAGCATTTT.

This clone was observed a handful of times. V and J are TRBV11-2 and TRBJ2-1, with a tentative D call TRBD1 (6 bases). The germline V gene encodes CDR1 SGHAT and CDR2 FQNNGV. Trimming cost V 1 base and J 8 bases, with 18 bases left between them. The CDR3 consists of 16 residues. CDR3 residues: CASSLVWQGTEDEQFF. The CDR3 nucleotides are TGTGCCAGCAGCTTAGTCTGGCAGGGGACCGAGGATGAGCAGTTCTTC.

The chain joins TRBV9 to TRBJ1-4, with D maybe TRBD1 (5 bases). This CDR3 contains 16 residues. Germline lookup yields CDR1 SGDLS and CDR2 YYNGEE. Trimming took 0 bases from V and 4 from J, leaving 13 bases between them. For the CDR3, the DNA is TGTGCCAGCAGCGTAGCTCCCGTCGGGGGTAATGAAAAACTGTTTTTT. This encodes CASSVAPVGGNEKLFF.

The chain couples TRBV19 to TRBJ2-3; D perhaps matches TRBD1 (5 bases). The length of the CDR3 is 14 residues. In germline, CDR1 is LNHDA, CDR2 SQIVND (reference sequence). Trimming cost V 2 bases and J 1 base, with 7 bases left between them. As DNA, the CDR3 is TGTGCCAGTAGTATACAGGGTGGCACAGATACGCAGTATTTT. This codes for CASSIQGGTDTQYF.

The gene calls are TRBV2 and TRBJ1-2, with D perhaps TRBD1 (5 bases). CDR1 SNHLY and CDR2 FYNNEI come from the germline V gene. The CDR3 length is 12 residues. The germline V and J ends were trimmed by 6 bases and 8 bases, with 13 bases remaining between them. The CDR3 DNA reads TGTGCCAGCAGCCACGGACAAGGGGGCTACACCTTC. It specifies CASSHGQGGYTF. Filled out from reference TRBV2 and TRBJ1-2, the complete variable domain reads EPEVTQTPSHQVTQMGQEVILRCVPISNHLYFYWYRQILGQKVEFLVSFYNNEISEKSEIFDDQFSVERPDGSNFTLKIRSTKLEDSAMYFCASSHGQGGYTFGSGTRLTVV.

The chain carries TRBV5-4 and TRBJ2-7, with 8 bases matching TRBD1. The V gene end was trimmed by 3 bases and the J gene end by 1 base; junction bases not matched to a gene: 0. The germline V gene encodes CDR1 SGHNT and CDR2 YYREEE (reference sequence). This CDR3 comprises 13 residues. CDR3 DNA: TGTGCCAGCAGCTGGGACAGGTCCTACGAGCAGTACTTC. This encodes CASSWDRSYEQYF.

The rearrangement uses TRBV4-2 and TRBJ1-4; the D is unclear. CDR3 length: 16 amino acids. Germline lookup yields CDR1 LGHNA and CDR2 YNFKEQ. The ends were cut back, 0 bases at V and 1 base at J, with 9 bases in the middle. The CDR3 here is CASSQDFLGTNEKLFF. The CDR3 nucleotides read TGTGCCAGCAGCCAAGATTTTCTAGGAACTAATGAAAAACTGTTTTTT.

V is TRBV7-7 and J is TRBJ2-3; 9 positions agree with TRBD2. Germline loops: CDR1 SSHAT, CDR2 FNYEAQ (reference sequence). The CDR3 spans 16 residues. Unmatched junction bases numbered 5, after V lost 1 base and J lost 3 bases. CDR3 nucleotide sequence: TGTGCCAGCAGCTTAGGGCGGGGGGGGAAGACAGATACGCAGTATTTT. This sequence encodes CASSLGRGGKTDTQYF.

The chain uses TRBV2 and TRBJ2-3; 11 bases line up with TRBD2. The V gene end was trimmed by 4 bases and the J gene end by 1 base; junction bases not matched to a gene: 1. Per germline, CDR1 SNHLY and CDR2 FYNNEI. This CDR3 region has 15 residues. CDR3 loop: CASSGGLAGTDTQYF. In DNA form, the CDR3 reads TGTGCCAGCAGTGGGGGACTAGCGGGCACAGATACGCAGTATTTT. The variable domain in full, completed from reference TRBV2 and TRBJ2-3, reads EPEVTQTPSHQVTQMGQEVILRCVPISNHLYFYWYRQILGQKVEFLVSFYNNEISEKSEIFDDQFSVERPDGSNFTLKIRSTKLEDSAMYFCASSGGLAGTDTQYFGPGTRLTVL.

V usage is TRBV3-1 (or the pseudogene TRBV3-2) and J usage is TRBJ2-7; 14 bases are shared with TRBD2. The CDR3 covers 16 residues. Germline-derived CDR1 and CDR2 are LGHDT and YNNKEL (reference sequence). Unmatched junction bases numbered 9, after V lost 4 bases and J lost 7 bases. The CDR3 loop reads CASSPWAGTSGGEQYF. CDR3 DNA sequence: TGTGCCAGCAGCCCTTGGGCCGGGACTAGCGGGGGTGAGCAGTACTTC.

This clone has just one count. V usage is TRBV2 and J usage is TRBJ1-6, with D maybe TRBD1 (5 bases). Germline CDR1 and CDR2: SNHLY and FYNNEI. Trimming cost V 6 bases and J 3 bases, with 12 bases left between them. This CDR3 has 15 residues. The CDR3 DNA follows: TGTGCCAGCAGCCTACGGGGGAACTATAATTCACCCCTCCACTTT. The encoded protein is CASSLRGNYNSPLHF.

The chain employs TRBV5-4 and TRBJ1-3; possible D gene TRBD1, 5 bases. Germline assignment: CDR1 SGHNT and CDR2 YYREEE (reference sequence). Trimming cost V 5 bases and J 1 base, with 16 bases left between them. This CDR3 spans 16 amino acids. CDR3 sequence (DNA): TGTGCCAGCAGTTCGCCTGACAGACCTTCTGGAAACACCATATATTTT. It translates to CASSSPDRPSGNTIYF. The full variable domain, completed using reference TRBV5-4 and TRBJ1-3, is ETGVTQSPTHLIKTRGQQVTLRCSSQSGHNTVSWYQQALGQGPQFIFQYYREEENGRGNFPPRFSGLQFPNYSSELNVNALELDDSALYLCASSSPDRPSGNTIYFGEGSWLTVV.

The chain couples TRBV6-5 to TRBJ1-3; maybe TRBD1 (6 bases). Germline CDR1 reads MNHEY; CDR2 reads SVGAGI. The germline V and J ends were trimmed by 2 bases and 1 base, with 6 bases remaining between them. CDR3 length: 14 amino acids. The CDR3 region is CASSYRGSGNTIYF. CDR3 DNA: TGTGCCAGCAGTTACAGGGGGTCTGGAAACACCATATATTTT.

The gene calls are TRBV30 and TRBJ1-2; possible D gene TRBD1, 5 bases. Germline V lookup: CDR1 GTSNPN, CDR2 SVGIG (reference sequence). The CDR3 is 13 residues long. V was trimmed by 2 bases and J by 3 bases, leaving 10 bases between them. The CDR3 here is CAWSSSGDYGYTF. CDR3 DNA: TGTGCCTGGAGTTCTTCGGGGGACTATGGCTACACCTTC.

This clone has more than one count but fewer than ten. CDR3 sequence reads: CASRQGQGNTIYF. Written as DNA, the CDR3 is TGCGCCAGCAGGCAAGGACAGGGAAACACCATATATTTT. The chain uses TRBV5-1 and TRBJ1-3, with D perhaps matching TRBD1 (6 bases). CDR3 length equals 13 residues. V was trimmed by 5 bases and J by 4 bases, leaving 10 bases between them. Germline V lookup: CDR1 SGHRS, CDR2 YFSETQ.

The gene calls are TRBV30 and TRBJ1-2, with D possibly being TRBD1 (6 bases). V dropped 2 bases and J dropped 9 bases, with 16 bases sitting between them. Germline V gene lookup returns CDR1 GTSNPN and CDR2 SVGIG (reference sequence). CDR3 length equals 13 residues. The CDR3 reads CAWSRDTGSSYTF. The CDR3 nucleotides are TGTGCCTGGAGTCGGGATACAGGGTCCAGCTACACCTTC.